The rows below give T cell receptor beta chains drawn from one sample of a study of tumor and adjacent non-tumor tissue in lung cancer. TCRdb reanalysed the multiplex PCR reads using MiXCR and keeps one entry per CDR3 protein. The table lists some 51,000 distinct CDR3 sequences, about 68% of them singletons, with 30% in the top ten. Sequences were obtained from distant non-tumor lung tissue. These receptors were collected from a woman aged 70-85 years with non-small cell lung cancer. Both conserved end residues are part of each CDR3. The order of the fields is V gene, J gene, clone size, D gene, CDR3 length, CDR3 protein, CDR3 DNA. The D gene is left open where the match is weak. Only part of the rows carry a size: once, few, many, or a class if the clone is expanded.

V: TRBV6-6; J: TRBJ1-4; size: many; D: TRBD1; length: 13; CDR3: CAITTGPYEKLFF; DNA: TGTGCCATCACGACAGGGCCCTATGAAAAACTGTTTTTT
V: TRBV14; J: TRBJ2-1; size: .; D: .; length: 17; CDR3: CAGSRLLETDIDNEQFF; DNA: TGTGCCGGCAGCCGGTTATTAGAGACAGATATTGACAATGAGCAGTTCTTC
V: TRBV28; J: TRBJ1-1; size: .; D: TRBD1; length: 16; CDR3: CASSLVTGGVSSEAFF; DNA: TGTGCTAGCAGTTTAGTCACAGGGGGCGTTAGTTCTGAAGCTTTCTTT
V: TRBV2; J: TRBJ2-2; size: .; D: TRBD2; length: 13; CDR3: CASMTSGHGELFF; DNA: TGTGCCAGCATGACTAGCGGGCACGGGGAGCTGTTTTTT
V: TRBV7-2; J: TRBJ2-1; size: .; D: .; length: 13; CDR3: CASSLDPSNEQFF; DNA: TGTGCCAGCAGCTTAGATCCCAGCAATGAGCAGTTCTTC
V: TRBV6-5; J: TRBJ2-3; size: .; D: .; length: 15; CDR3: CASSYSFINTYTQYF; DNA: TGCGCCAGCAGTTACTCGTTTATAAACACATATACGCAGTATTTT
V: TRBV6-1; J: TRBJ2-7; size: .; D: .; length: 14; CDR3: CASSRDTIIYEQYF; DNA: TGTGCCAGCAGTCGGGACACGATAATATACGAGCAATACTTC
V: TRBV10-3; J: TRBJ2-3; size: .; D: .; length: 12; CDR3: CTIRADTDTQYF; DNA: TGTACCATCAGGGCAGACACAGATACGCAATATTTT
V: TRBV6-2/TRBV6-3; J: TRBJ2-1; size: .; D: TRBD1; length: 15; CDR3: CASNHLQGTYNEQFF; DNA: TGTGCCAGCAATCACCTACAGGGGACCTACAATGAGCAGTTCTTC
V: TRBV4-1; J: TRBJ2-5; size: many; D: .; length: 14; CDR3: CASSQPDLQETQYF; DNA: TGCGCCAGCAGCCAACCGGACTTACAAGAGACCCAGTACTTC
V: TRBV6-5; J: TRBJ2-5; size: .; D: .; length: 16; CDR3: CASSYSCGEGEETQYF; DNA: TGTGCCAGCAGTTACTCGTGTGGGGAGGGGGAAGAGACTCAGTACTTC
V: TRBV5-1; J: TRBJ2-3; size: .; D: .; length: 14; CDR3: CASKHGGHTDTQYF; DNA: TGCGCCAGCAAGCATGGAGGCCACACAGATACGCAGTATTTT
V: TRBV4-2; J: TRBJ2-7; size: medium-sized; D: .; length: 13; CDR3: CASSQEASYEQYF; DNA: TGTGCCAGCAGCCAAGAGGCCAGCTACGAGCAGTACTTC
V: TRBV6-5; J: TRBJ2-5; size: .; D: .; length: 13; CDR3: CAIRPESQETRYF; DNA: TGTGCCATCAGACCCGAGTCCCAAGAGACCCGGTACTTC
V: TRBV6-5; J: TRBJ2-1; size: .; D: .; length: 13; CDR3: CASYYSNTGWQFF; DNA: TGTGCCAGCTATTACTCGAACACCGGCTGGCAGTTCTTC
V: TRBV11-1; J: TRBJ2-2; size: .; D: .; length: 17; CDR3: CASSLESHSSGTGELFF; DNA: TGTGCCAGCAGCTTAGAGTCACACTCCAGTGGGACCGGGGAGCTGTTTTTT
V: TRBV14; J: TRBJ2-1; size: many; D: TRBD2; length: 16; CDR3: CASSSQPGLVLDEQFF; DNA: TGTGCCAGCAGCTCACAGCCGGGACTAGTCTTAGATGAGCAGTTCTTC
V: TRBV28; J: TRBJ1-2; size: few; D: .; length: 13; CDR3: CASIGGEVSGYTF; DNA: TGTGCCAGCATTGGCGGGGAAGTCTCTGGCTACACCTTC
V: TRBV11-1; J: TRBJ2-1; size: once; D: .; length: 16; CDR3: CASILALPGLCNEQFF; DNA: TGTGCCAGCATCTTAGCCCTACCGGGCCTGTGCAATGAGCAGTTCTTC
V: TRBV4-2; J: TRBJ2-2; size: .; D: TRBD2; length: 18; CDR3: CASSQELAGAAYTGELFF; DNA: TGTGCCAGCAGCCAAGAGTTAGCGGGAGCCGCATACACCGGGGAGCTGTTTTTT
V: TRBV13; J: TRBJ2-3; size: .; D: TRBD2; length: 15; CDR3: CISSPSGGGTDTQYF; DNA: TGTATCAGCAGCCCCAGCGGGGGGGGGACAGATACGCAGTATTTT
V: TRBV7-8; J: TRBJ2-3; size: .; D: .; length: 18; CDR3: CASSYARDGTHSTDTQYF; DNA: TGTGCCAGCAGTTACGCTCGAGATGGTACACACAGCACAGATACGCAGTATTTT
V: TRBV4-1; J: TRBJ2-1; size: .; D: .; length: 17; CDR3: CASILPLTGKPYNEQFF; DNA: TGCGCTAGCATCCTCCCCCTCACTGGGAAACCTTACAATGAGCAGTTCTTC
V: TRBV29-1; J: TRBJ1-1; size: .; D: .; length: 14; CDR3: CSGYMGKMGTETFF; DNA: TGCAGCGGATACATGGGGAAAATGGGCACTGAAACTTTCTTT
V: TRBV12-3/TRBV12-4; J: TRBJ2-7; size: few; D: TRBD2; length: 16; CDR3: CASSLSFTSGSYGQYF; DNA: TGTGCCAGCAGTTTATCGTTCACTAGCGGGAGCTACGGGCAGTACTTC
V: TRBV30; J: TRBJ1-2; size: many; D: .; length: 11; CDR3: CAQERTYGYTF; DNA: TGTGCCCAGGAACGAACCTATGGCTACACCTTC
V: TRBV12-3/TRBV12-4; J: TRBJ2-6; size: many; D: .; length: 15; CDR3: CASSFGGPGANVLTF; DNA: TGTGCCAGCAGTTTTGGGGGGCCTGGGGCCAACGTCCTGACTTTC
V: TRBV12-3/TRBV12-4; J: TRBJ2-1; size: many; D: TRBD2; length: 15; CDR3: CASSPLQREGQEQFF; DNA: TGTGCCAGCAGCCCCCTGCAGCGGGAGGGCCAGGAGCAGTTCTTC
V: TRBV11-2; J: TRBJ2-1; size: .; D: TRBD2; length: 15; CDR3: CASGRTSGTSGEQLF; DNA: TGTGCCAGCGGCAGGACATCCGGGACTAGCGGTGAGCAGTTATTC
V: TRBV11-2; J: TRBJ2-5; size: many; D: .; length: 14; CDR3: CASSRDTTQETQYF; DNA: TGTGCCAGCAGCAGGGACACAACCCAAGAGACCCAGTACTTC
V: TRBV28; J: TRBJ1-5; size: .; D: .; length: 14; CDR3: CACTLIQGNQSQHF; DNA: TGTGCCTGCACCTTAATTCAGGGCAATCAGTCCCAGCATTTT
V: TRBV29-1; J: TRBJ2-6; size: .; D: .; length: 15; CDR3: CSVEDGNSGANVLTF; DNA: TGCAGCGTTGAAGACGGGAACTCTGGGGCCAACGTCCTGACTTTC
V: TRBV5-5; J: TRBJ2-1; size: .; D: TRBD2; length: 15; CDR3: CASSFGLAGANDQFF; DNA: TGTGCCAGCAGCTTCGGCCTAGCGGGAGCAAATGATCAGTTCTTC
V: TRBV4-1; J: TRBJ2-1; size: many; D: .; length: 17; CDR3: CASSQDTRGRRGYEQFF; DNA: TGCGCCAGCAGCCAAGATACTCGGGGACGACGGGGGTATGAGCAGTTCTTC
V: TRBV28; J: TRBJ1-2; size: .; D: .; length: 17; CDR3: CVSSLGRILFKDYGYTF; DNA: TGTGTCAGCAGTTTAGGTCGGATACTCTTCAAGGACTATGGCTACACCTTC
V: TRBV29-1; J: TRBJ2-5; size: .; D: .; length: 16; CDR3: CSVETLTSVIQETQYF; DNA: TGCAGCGTTGAAACACTGACTAGTGTGATTCAAGAGACCCAGTACTTC
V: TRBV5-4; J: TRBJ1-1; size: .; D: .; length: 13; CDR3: CASNYVGAAEAFF; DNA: TGTGCCAGCAACTACGTCGGGGCGGCTGAAGCTTTCTTT
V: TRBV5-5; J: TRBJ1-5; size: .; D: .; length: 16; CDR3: CASSPYGDTSNQPHHF; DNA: TGTGCCAGCAGCCCCTATGGGGATACTAGCAATCAGCCCCATCATTTT
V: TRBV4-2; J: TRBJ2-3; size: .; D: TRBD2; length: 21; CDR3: CASNHEWTSGRKGAFFDTQYF; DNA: TGTGCTAGCAACCATGAATGGACTAGCGGGAGAAAGGGTGCCTTTTTCGATACGCAGTATTTT
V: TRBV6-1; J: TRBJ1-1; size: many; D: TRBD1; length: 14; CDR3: CASSFGTGGTEAFF; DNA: TGTGCCAGCAGTTTCGGGACAGGGGGCACTGAAGCTTTCTTT
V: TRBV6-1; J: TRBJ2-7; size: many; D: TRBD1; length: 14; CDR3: CASSPGDSTYEQYF; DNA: TGTGCCAGCAGCCCCGGGGACAGCACCTACGAGCAGTACTTC
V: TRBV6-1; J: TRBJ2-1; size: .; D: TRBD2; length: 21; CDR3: CASRVHPIGLAGGGSYNEQFF; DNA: TGTGCCAGCAGGGTTCACCCTATCGGACTAGCGGGAGGTGGATCCTACAATGAGCAGTTCTTC
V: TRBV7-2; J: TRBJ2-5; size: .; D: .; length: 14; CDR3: CASSLGSNSETQYF; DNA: TGTGCCAGCAGCTTAGGTTCGAATTCGGAGACCCAGTACTTC
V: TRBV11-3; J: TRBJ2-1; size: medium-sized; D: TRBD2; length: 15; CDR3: CASSPGTSAYNEQFF; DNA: TGTGCCAGCAGCCCTGGGACTAGCGCTTACAATGAGCAGTTCTTC